This T cell receptor beta chain came from a study of T-cell memory formation after mild COVID-19. About the research overall: Most TCR clusters belonged to a single donor.

The germline CDR1 and CDR2 sequences are SGHRS and YFSETQ. V lost 1 base and J lost 6; bases outside the gene matches: 8. The CDR3 is 15 amino acids. In TCRdb, the 5' RACE reads were re-called with MiXCR into one record per CDR3 protein. This repertoire shows approximately 560,000 distinct CDR3 sequences, about 18% found once; its top ten account for just over 8%. Whole-study results and caveats: Clones that shrank (day 15 to 85) were balanced CD4/CD8, whereas later expanders leaned CD4+.

To note about this clonotype: Its specificity is not known.

The sequence derives from an adult woman who had mild COVID-19 (a few samples of this study predate the infection). Cell type and time point are not known. The J gene is TRBJ2-3, the V gene TRBV5-1; TRBD2 matches at 7 bases. Sequencing input: PBMCs or a T cell subset sorted from them (not recorded which). CDR3 residues: CASSLRLARDDTQYF. CDR3 in DNA: TGCGCCAGCAGCTTGAGACTAGCAAGAGATGATACGCAGTATTTT.